This record looks at one T cell receptor (beta chain) sequence and its context. The sample belongs to a study of glioma-infiltrating T cells after dendritic cell vaccination. The wider study: Patients had newly diagnosed or recurrent glioblastoma and received dendritic cell vaccines.

Sequenced by immunoSEQ multiplex PCR; TCRdb stores in-frame clones only, minus some. This sample carries around 89,000 clones, 65% to 90% of them seen once, and the ten largest clones take roughly 14%. Patients had residual fresh-frozen tumor tissue and more than two years of survival data. Germline V gene data show CDR1 as SGHAT and CDR2 as FQNNGV. This CDR3 spans 14 amino acids. V lost 5 bases, J lost 1 base, and 11 bases lay in between. Material: blood, obtained before dendritic cell vaccination. The sequence was collected from a human donor with glioblastoma. This chain uses TRBV11-2 with TRBJ1-1, with a weak D call TRBD1 (5 bases). CDR3 residues: CASSQTTGNTEAFF. The CDR3 nucleotides are TGTGCCAGCAGCCAGACAACAGGGAACACTGAAGCTTTCTTT.